A selection of T cell receptor beta chains follows, all from one sample in a study of radiotherapy plus CTLA-4 blockade in lung cancer. Measured with immunoSEQ multiplex PCR; TCRdb has only the in-frame clones, and not every one. The sample includes tens of thousands of clones, around 70% of them seen just once. The sample was peripheral blood, taken from a patient treated with radiotherapy plus ipilimumab. Receptors were obtained from a human donor with non-small cell lung cancer who had stable disease on radiotherapy plus ipilimumab. Both conserved end residues are part of each CDR3. A D gene is named only where the DNA matches it firmly. Only part of the rows carry a size: once, few, many, or a class if the clone is expanded.

j_gene | abundance | v_gene | d_gene | CDR3nt | CDR3aa
TRBJ1-5 | . | TRBV4-2 | TRBD1 | TGTGCCAGCAGCCATGACATTCCGGGACAGGGGACTCAGCCCCAGCATTTT | CASSHDIPGQGTQPQHF
TRBJ1-1 | medium-sized | TRBV19 | . | TGTGCCAGTAGTATAGATCTGGGCGTGCGAGTTGGGACTGAAGCTTTCTTT | CASSIDLGVRVGTEAFF
TRBJ2-1 | . | TRBV30 | . | TGTGCCTGGCGGGGTAAGGCCGGGTCCTACAATGAGCAGTTCTTC | CAWRGKAGSYNEQFF
TRBJ1-1 | once | TRBV5-1 | . | TGCGCCAGCGCCACGGAGAGGGGAACTGAAGCTTTCTTT | CASATERGTEAFF
TRBJ2-3 | . | TRBV19 | TRBD2 | TGTGCCAGTAGTATTAACCTAGCGGCAGATACGCAGTATTTT | CASSINLAADTQYF
TRBJ2-1 | . | TRBV28 | . | TGTGCCAGCAGCGAGGTATACAATGAGCAGTTCTTC | CASSEVYNEQFF
TRBJ1-5 | . | TRBV28 | TRBD1 | TGTGCCAGCAGTTTACCGACAGGGGGAGGATCCCGGCATTTT | CASSLPTGGGSRHF
TRBJ2-5 | . | TRBV18 | . | TGTGCCAGCTCACCAGGGTTGCGAGAGACCCAGTACTTC | CASSPGLRETQYF
TRBJ2-7 | . | TRBV29-1 | . | TGCAGCGTTGAAGCAGTCCACGAGCAGTACTTC | CSVEAVHEQYF
TRBJ2-7 | . | TRBV5-5 | . | TGTGCCAGCAGCTTGGAGGCAGGGGATAACTCGAACGAGCAGTACTTC | CASSLEAGDNSNEQYF
TRBJ1-2 | few | TRBV6-6 | . | TGTGCCAGCAGTTACTCCCCAGATGACTATGGCTACACCTTC | CASSYSPDDYGYTF
TRBJ1-1 | . | TRBV4-1 | . | TGCGCCAGCAGCCAAGCTGTAGTGGACACTGAAGCTTTCTTT | CASSQAVVDTEAFF
TRBJ2-7 | . | TRBV9 | TRBD1 | TGTGCCAGCAGTGGGGACAGCTTAAGGGACGAGCAGTACTTC | CASSGDSLRDEQYF
TRBJ2-7 | . | TRBV11-3 | TRBD1 | TGTGCCAGCAGCTTAGGGGGACAGGGGCGGTACGAGCAGTACTTC | CASSLGGQGRYEQYF
TRBJ2-5 | once | TRBV28 | TRBD2 | TGTGCCAGCAGTTTACTAGCGGGAGCAGAGACCCAGTACTTC | CASSLLAGAETQYF
TRBJ2-5 | . | TRBV11-2 | . | TGTGCCAGCAGCTTAGGCGGGTCCTCACGTCAAGAGACCCAGTACTTC | CASSLGGSSRQETQYF
TRBJ2-7 | few | TRBV7-2 | . | TGTGCCAGCAGCTTGCTAAGACGCTACGAGCAGTACTTC | CASSLLRRYEQYF
TRBJ2-7 | . | TRBV4-2 | TRBD1 | TGTGCCAGCAGCCAGGGGGACAGGGGGCAAGTCGAGCAGTACTTC | CASSQGDRGQVEQYF
TRBJ2-3 | . | TRBV9 | . | TGTGCCAGCAGCGTAGAGGTAGTTTCAGATACGCAGTATTTT | CASSVEVVSDTQYF
TRBJ2-1 | . | TRBV5-4 | . | TGTGCCAGCAGCATACCCTATGGGAATGAGCAGTTCTTC | CASSIPYGNEQFF
TRBJ2-3 | . | TRBV5-6 | . | TGTGCCAGCAGCTTGGCAGATATGCAGTATTTT | CASSLADMQYF
TRBJ2-3 | . | TRBV9 | . | TGTGCCAGCAGCGGCCCCGGGAGCACAGATACGCAGTATTTT | CASSGPGSTDTQYF
TRBJ2-5 | . | TRBV6-6 | . | TGTGCCAGCAGAAGAGAGACCCAGTACTTC | CASRRETQYF
TRBJ2-7 | . | TRBV7-2 | TRBD1 | TGTGCCAGCAGCACCCGACAGGGCCACGAGCAGTACTTC | CASSTRQGHEQYF
TRBJ1-2 | . | TRBV5-6 | TRBD1 | TGTGCCAGCAGCTTGAGGACAGGGGTTGAAAGCTATGGCTACACCTTC | CASSLRTGVESYGYTF
TRBJ2-2 | once | TRBV7-8 | . | TGTGCCAGCAGCTTAGTTAGCCTGTCCGGGGAGCTGTTTTTT | CASSLVSLSGELFF
TRBJ2-2 | . | TRBV7-6 | . | TGTGCCAGCAGTGCGAGGGAAATCGGGGAGCTGTTTTTT | CASSAREIGELFF
TRBJ2-7 | . | TRBV5-6 | . | TGTGCCAGCAGCGACCGCTACGAGCAGTACTTC | CASSDRYEQYF
TRBJ2-2 | . | TRBV11-1 | . | TGTGCCAGCAGCCCTTCTCTGTGGATCACCGGGGAGCTGTTTTTT | CASSPSLWITGELFF
TRBJ2-4 | . | TRBV28 | . | TGTGCCAGCAGTTTAGCAGAAAACATTCAGTACTTC | CASSLAENIQYF
TRBJ2-7 | . | TRBV7-9 | TRBD1 | TGTGCCAGCAGCAAACCGACAGGGGGCAGGTTTCGAGGGGGCGAGCAGTACTTC | CASSKPTGGRFRGGEQYF